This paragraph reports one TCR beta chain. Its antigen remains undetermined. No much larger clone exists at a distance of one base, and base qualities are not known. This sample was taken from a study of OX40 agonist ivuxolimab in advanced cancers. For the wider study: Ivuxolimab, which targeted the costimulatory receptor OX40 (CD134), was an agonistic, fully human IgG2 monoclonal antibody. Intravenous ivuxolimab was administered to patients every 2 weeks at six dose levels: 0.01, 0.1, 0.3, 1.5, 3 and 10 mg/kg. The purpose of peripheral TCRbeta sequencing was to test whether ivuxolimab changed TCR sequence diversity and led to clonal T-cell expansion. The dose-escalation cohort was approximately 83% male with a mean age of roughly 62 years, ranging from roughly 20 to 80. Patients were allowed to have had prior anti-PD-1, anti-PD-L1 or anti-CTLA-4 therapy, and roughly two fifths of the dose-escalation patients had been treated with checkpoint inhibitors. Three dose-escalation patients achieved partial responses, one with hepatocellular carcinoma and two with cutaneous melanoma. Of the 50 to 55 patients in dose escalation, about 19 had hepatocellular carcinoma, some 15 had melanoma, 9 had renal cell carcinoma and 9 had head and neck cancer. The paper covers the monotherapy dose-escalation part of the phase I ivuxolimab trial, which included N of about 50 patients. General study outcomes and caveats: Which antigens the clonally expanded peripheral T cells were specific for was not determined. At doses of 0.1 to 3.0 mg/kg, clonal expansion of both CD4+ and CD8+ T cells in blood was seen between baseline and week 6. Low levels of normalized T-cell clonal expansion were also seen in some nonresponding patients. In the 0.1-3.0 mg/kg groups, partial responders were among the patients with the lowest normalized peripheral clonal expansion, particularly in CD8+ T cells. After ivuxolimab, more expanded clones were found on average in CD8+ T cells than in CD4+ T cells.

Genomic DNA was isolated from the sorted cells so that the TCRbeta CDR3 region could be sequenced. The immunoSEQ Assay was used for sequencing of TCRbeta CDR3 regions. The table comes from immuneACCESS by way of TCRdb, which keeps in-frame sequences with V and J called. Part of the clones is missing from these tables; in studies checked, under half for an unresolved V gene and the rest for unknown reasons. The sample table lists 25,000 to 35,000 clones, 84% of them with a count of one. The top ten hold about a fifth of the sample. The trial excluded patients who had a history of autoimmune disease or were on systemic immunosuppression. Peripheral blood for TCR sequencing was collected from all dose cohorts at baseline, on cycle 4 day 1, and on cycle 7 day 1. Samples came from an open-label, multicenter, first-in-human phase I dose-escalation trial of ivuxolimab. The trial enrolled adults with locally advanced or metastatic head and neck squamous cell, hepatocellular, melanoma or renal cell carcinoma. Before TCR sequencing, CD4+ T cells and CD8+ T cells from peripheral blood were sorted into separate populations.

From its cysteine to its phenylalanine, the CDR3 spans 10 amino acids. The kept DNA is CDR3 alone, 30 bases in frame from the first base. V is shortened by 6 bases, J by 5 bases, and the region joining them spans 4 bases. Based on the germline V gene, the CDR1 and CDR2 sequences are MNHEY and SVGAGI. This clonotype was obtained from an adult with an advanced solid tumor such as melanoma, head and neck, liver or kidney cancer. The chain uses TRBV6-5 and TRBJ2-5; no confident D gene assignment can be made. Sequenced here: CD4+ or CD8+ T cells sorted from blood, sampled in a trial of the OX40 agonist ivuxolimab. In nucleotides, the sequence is TGTGCCAGCAGCCGCGAGACCCAGTACTTC. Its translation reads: CASSRETQYF.